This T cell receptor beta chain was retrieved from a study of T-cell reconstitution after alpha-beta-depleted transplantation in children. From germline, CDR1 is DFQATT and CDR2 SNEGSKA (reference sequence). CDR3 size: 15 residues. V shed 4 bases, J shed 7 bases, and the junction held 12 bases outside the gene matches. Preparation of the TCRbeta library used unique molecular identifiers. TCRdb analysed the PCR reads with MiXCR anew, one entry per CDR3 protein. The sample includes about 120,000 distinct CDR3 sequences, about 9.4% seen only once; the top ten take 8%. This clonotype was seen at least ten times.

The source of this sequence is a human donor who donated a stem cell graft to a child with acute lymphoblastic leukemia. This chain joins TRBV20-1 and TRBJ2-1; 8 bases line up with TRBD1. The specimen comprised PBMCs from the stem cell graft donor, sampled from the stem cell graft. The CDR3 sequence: CSAIGPLDRANEQFF. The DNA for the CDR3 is TGCAGTGCTATAGGGCCTTTGGACAGGGCGAATGAGCAGTTCTTC.